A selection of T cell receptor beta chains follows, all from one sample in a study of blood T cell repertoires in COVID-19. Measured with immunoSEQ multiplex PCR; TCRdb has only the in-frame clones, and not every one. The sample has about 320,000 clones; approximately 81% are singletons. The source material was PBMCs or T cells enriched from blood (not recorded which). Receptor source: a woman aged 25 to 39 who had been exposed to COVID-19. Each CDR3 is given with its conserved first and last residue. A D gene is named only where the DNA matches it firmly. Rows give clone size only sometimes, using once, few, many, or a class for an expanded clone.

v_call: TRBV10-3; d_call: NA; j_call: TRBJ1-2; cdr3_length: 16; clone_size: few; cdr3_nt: TGTGCCATCAGTTCCGGGACTTCGAGCGTAGGCTATGGCTACACCTTC; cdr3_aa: CAISSGTSSVGYGYTF
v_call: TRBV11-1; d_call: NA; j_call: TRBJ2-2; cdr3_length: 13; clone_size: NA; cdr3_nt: TGTGCCAGCAGTCGATCGGACACCGGGGAGCTGTTTTTT; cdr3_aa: CASSRSDTGELFF
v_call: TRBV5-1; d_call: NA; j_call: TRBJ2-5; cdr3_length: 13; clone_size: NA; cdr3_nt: TGCGCCAGCAGCTTTCCGGGGGAAGAGACCCAGTACTTC; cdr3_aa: CASSFPGEETQYF
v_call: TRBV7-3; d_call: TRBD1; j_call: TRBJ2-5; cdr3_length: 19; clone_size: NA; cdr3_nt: TGTGCCAGCAGCCCACATTTTGGGGGCTCAACAGGGGGCCAAGAGACCCAGTACTTC; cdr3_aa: CASSPHFGGSTGGQETQYF
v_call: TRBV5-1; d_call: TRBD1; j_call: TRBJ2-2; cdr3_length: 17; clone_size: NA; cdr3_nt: TGCGCCAGCAGCTTGACAGGGGCAGGTACGAACACCGGGGAGCTGTTTTTT; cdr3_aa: CASSLTGAGTNTGELFF
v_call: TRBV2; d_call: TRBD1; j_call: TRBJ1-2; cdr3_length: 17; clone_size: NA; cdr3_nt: TGTGCCAGCAGCCTTAGTTCAGGGGGAATAGCTAACTATGGCTACACCTTC; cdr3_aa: CASSLSSGGIANYGYTF
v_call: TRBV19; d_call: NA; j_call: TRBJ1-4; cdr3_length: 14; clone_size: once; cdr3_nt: TGTGCCAGTAGTATATCGGTGGCTAATGAAAAACTGTTTTTT; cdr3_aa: CASSISVANEKLFF
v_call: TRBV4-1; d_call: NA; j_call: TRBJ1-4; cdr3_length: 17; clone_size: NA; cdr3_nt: TGCGCCAGCAGCCAAGAAGAGGGTGCAGGGGATCTTGAAAAACTGTTTTTT; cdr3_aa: CASSQEEGAGDLEKLFF
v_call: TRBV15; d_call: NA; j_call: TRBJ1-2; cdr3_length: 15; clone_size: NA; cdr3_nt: TGTGCCACCAGCAGAGATTTGGACAGTTTCTATGGCTACACCTTC; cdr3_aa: CATSRDLDSFYGYTF
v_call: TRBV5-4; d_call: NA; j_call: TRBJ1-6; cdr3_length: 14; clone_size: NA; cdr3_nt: TGTGCCAGCAGCTTGGCAGGGATCGATTCACCCCTCCACTTT; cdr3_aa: CASSLAGIDSPLHF
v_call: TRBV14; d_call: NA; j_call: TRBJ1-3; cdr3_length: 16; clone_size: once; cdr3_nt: TGTGCCAGCAGCCAGAGACCTCTCTCGGGGGACGGCCCGATATATTTT; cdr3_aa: CASSQRPLSGDGPIYF
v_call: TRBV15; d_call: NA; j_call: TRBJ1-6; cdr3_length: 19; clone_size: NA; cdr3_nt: TGTGCCACCAGCAGAAGCCTGAGGACACTTGGGGCCTATAATTCACCCCTCCACTTT; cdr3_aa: CATSRSLRTLGAYNSPLHF
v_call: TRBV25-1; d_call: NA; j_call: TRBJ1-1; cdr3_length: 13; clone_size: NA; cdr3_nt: TGTGCCAGCAGTGAATCCCCCGGTACTGAAGCTTTCTTT; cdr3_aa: CASSESPGTEAFF
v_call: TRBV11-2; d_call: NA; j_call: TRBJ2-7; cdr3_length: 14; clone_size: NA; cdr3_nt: TGTGCCAGCAGCTTATCGACAGGTATCTACGAGCAGTACTTC; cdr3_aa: CASSLSTGIYEQYF
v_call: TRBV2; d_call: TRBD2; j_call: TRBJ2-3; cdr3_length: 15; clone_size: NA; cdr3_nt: TGTGCCAGCAGTTACGCTAAGGGAGGGGTTGATACGCAGTATTTT; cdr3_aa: CASSYAKGGVDTQYF
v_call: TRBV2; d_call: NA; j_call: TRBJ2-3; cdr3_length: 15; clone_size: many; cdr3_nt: TGTGCCAGCACGTCGAGCGGGTTGGGCACAGATACGCAGTATTTT; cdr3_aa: CASTSSGLGTDTQYF
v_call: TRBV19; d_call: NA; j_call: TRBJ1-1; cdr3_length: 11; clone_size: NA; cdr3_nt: TGTGCCAGTAGCACAGGGCTTGAAGCTTTCTTT; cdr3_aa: CASSTGLEAFF
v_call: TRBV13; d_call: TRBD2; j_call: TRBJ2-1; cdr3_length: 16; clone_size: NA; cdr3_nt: TGTGCCAGCAGCTCATTAGCGGGGAGGGGTTACAATGAGCAGTTCTTC; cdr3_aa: CASSSLAGRGYNEQFF
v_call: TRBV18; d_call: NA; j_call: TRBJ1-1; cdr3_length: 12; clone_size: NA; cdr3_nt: TGTGCCAGCTCACCCGAAGAGAGTGAAGCTTTCTTT; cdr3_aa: CASSPEESEAFF
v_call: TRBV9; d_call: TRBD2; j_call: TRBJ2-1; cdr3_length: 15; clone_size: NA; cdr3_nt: TGTGCCAGCAGCGTAGTGGCTAGCGGGAAGCTAGAGCAGTTCTTC; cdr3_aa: CASSVVASGKLEQFF
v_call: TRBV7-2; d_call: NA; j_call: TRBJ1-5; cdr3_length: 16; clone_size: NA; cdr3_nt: TGTGCCAGCAGCTTAGTTTTGACAGTCGGGGGTCAGCCCCAGCATTTT; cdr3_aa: CASSLVLTVGGQPQHF
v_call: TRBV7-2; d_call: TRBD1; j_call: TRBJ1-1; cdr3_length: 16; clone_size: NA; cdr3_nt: TGTGCCAGCAGCTTAGTTGGGACAGGGACCTACACTGAAGCTTTCTTT; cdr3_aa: CASSLVGTGTYTEAFF
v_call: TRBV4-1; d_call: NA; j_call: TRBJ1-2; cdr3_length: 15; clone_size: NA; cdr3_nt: TGCGCCAGCAGCCAAGAGAGGGTCATGTCAGATGGCTACACCTTC; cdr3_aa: CASSQERVMSDGYTF
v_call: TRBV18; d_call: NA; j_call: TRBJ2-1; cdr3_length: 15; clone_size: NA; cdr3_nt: TGTGCCAGCTCACCGGCCGTTCACTCCTACAATGAGCAGTTCTTC; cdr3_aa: CASSPAVHSYNEQFF
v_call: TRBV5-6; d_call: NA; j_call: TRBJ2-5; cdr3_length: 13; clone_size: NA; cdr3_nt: TGTGCCAGCAGCTTGGGACTGCAAGAGACCCAGTACTTC; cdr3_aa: CASSLGLQETQYF
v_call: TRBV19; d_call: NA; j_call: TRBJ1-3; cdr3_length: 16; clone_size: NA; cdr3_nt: TGTGCCAGTAGTATTCCCGACAGAATCGACGGAAACACCATATATTTT; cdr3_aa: CASSIPDRIDGNTIYF
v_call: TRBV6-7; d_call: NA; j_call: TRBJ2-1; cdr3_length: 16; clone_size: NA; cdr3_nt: TGTGCCAGCAGTTACTCGTTAGCGGACGCCTACAATGAGCAGTTCTTC; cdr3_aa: CASSYSLADAYNEQFF
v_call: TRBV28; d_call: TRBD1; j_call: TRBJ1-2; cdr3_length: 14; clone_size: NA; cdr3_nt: TGTGCCAGCAGTAACACAGGGGGCGGCTATGGCTACACCTTC; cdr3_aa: CASSNTGGGYGYTF
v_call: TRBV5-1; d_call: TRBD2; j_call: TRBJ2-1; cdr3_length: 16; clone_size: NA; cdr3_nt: TGCGCCAGCAGCCCTACGACTAGCGGGGGGTCCAATGAGCAGTTCTTC; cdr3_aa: CASSPTTSGGSNEQFF
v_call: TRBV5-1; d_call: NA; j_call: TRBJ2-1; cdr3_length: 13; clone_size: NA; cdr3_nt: TGCGCCAGCAGCTTGCAAGTGGCCGATGAGCAGTTCTTC; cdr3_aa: CASSLQVADEQFF
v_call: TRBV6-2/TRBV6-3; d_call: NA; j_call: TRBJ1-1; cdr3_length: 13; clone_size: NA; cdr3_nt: TGTGCCAGCAGTTACTGGGAGGACACTGAAGCTTTCTTT; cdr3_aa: CASSYWEDTEAFF
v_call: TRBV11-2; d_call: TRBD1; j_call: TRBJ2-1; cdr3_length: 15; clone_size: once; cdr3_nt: TGTGCCAGCAGCAACCGGGACAGGGGGCGCAATGAGCAGTTCTTC; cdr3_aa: CASSNRDRGRNEQFF
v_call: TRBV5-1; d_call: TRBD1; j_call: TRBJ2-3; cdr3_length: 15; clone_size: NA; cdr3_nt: TGCGCCAGCAGCTTCCGGGGACAGGGGACAGATACGCAGTATTTT; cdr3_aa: CASSFRGQGTDTQYF
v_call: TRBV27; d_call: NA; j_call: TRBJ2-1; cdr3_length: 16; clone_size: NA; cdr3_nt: TGTGCCAGCAGTATTAACGCGGGACAGCTATACAATGAGCAGTTCTTC; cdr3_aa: CASSINAGQLYNEQFF
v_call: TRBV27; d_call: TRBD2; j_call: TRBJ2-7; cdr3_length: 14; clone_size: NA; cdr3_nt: TGTGCCAGCAGTTTAGGCGGGACTAATGGCGAGCAGTACTTC; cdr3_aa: CASSLGGTNGEQYF
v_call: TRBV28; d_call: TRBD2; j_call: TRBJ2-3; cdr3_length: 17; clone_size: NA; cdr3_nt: TGTGCCAGCAGTATCCTCCCCTGGCGGGGGGGCCTAGATACGCAGTATTTT; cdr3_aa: CASSILPWRGGLDTQYF
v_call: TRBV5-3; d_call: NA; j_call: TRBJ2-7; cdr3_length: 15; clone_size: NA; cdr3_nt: TGTGCCAGAAGCTTATCTAGTGGGGCGTCTTACGAGCAGTACTTC; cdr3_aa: CARSLSSGASYEQYF
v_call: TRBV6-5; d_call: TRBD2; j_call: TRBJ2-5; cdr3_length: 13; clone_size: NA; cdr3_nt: TGTGCCAGCACCGCTAGCGGGAAAGAGACCCAGTACTTC; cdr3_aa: CASTASGKETQYF
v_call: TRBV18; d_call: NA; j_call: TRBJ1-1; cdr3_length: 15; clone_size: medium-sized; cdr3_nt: TGTGCCAGCTCACCAGGCGCGGCTCAAAACACTGAAGCTTTCTTT; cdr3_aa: CASSPGAAQNTEAFF
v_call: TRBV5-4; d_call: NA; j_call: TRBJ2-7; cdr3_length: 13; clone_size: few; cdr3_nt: TGTGCCGGCTCCCGGGATACCTTCTACGAGCAGTACTTC; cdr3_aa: CAGSRDTFYEQYF
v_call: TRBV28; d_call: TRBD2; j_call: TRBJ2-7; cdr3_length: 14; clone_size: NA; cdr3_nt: TGTGCCAGCACGCCCGGGACTAGTGTCCACGAGCAGTACTTC; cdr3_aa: CASTPGTSVHEQYF
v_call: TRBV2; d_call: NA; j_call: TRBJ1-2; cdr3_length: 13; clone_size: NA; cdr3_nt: TGTGCCAGTAATCCGGGTTTTGGCTATGGCTACACCTTC; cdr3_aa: CASNPGFGYGYTF
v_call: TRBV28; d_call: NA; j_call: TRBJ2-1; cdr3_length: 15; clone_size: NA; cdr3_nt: TGTGCCAGCCGGGAAACAGCTTCCTCCTACAATGAGCAGTTCTTC; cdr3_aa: CASRETASSYNEQFF
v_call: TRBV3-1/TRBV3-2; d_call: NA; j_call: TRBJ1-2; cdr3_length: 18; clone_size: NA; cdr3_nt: TGTGCCAGCAGCCAAGGTATTGTGGCGGCAGGGAAGACCCATGGCTACACCTTC; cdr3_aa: CASSQGIVAAGKTHGYTF
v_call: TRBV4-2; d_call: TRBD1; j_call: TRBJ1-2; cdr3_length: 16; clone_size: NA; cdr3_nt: TGTGCCAGCAGCCAAAGACAGGGACACCACAGCTATGGCTACACCTTC; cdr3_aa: CASSQRQGHHSYGYTF
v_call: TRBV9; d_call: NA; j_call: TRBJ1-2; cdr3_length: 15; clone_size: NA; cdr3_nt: TGTGCCAGCAGCGTAGGGACAAATGTGTTCTATGGCTACACCTTC; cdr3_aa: CASSVGTNVFYGYTF